This T cell receptor (beta chain) came from a study of response to subunit inactivated influenza vaccine (dated by TCRdb to the late 2010s). Concerning the study at large: To follow how T cells responded to a trivalent subunit inactivated influenza vaccine, the researchers relied on deep quantitative profiling of the T cell receptor repertoire.

Points on this clonotype: No antigen is known for it. No much larger clone exists at a distance of one base, and base qualities are not known.

The method behind the library was RT-PCR. TCRdb names Illumina HiSeq 2500 as the instrument used. Clones were called with MiXCR by TCRdb after fastp trimmed the public reads at Q25, and only in-frame beta chains were retained. One record per CDR3 amino acid sequence lists the most common genes and DNA. For this sample the table gives roughly 700,000 distinct CDR3 sequences, of which over 11% were detected only once. Approximately 6.5% of the sample is in the top ten clones. The study at large found these results: The authors suggested that each seasonal influenza vaccination may recruit only a limited number of new T cells.

The CDR3 sequence holds 16 residues, the cysteine and phenylalanine included. Only the CDR3 region is kept as DNA, spanning 48 bases read in frame from base 1. Reading the germline V gene (reference sequence) gives CDR1 LGHDT and CDR2 YNNKEL. Trimming costs V 1 base and J 1 base, and their ends lie 12 bases apart. The chain was built from TRBV3-1 and TRBJ2-3; the best D guess is TRBD1, with 5 bases matching. The clonotype was recovered from a man in his fifties who received an inactivated influenza vaccine. Donor details come from another sample of the same person, matched by shared clones. The sample here was PBMCs from blood, taken 14 to 15 days before vaccination. The CDR3 region: CASSQVRGWGTDTQYF. The sequenced DNA: TGTGCCAGCAGCCAAGTTAGGGGATGGGGCACAGATACGCAGTATTTT.